These 3 T cell receptor beta chains were all obtained from the same sample, sequenced in a study of control samples from healthy donors and cancer patients. Libraries were prepared by immunoSEQ multiplex PCR; TCRdb keeps only in-frame clonotypes and omits some of them. The sample includes around 94,000 clones, around 92% of them seen just once. The sequenced material came from blood. The source of these receptors is a young woman in good health.

For the CDR3, the DNA is TGTGCCTGTAAAAGGCCGGGTTACACTGAAGCTTTCTTT. It codes for CACKRPGYTEAFF. J is TRBJ1-1 and V is TRBV6-5; D uncertain. In germline, CDR1 is MNHEY, CDR2 SVGAGI. The CDR3 has 13 residues. V lost 11 bases and J 3 bases, leaving 16 bases between the germline ends.

The rearrangement uses TRBV28 and TRBJ1-6, with D possibly TRBD1 on 6 matching bases. Looked up from germline, CDR1 is MDHEN and CDR2 is SYDVKM. CDR3 length equals 14 residues. Trimming removed 3 bases at V and 7 bases at J, with 10 bases between. The CDR3 spells CASSFRQANSPLHF. In DNA, the CDR3 is TGTGCCAGCAGTTTCCGACAGGCGAATTCACCCCTCCACTTT. Based on the CDR3 plus reference TRBV28 and TRBJ1-6, the full variable domain is DVKVTQSSRYLVKRTGEKVFLECVQDMDHENMFWYRQDPGLGLRLIYFSYDVKMKEKGDIPEGYSVSREKKERFSLILESASTNQTSMYLCASSFRQANSPLHFGNGTRLTVT.

The chain has TRBV7-2 and TRBJ1-4, with a tentative D call TRBD1 (5 bases). This CDR3 has 14 amino acids. V lost 4 bases, J lost 11 bases, and 17 bases lay in between. CDR1 SGHTA and CDR2 FQGNSA come from the germline V gene. This CDR3 is CASSSSPGRAKLFF. In nucleotides, the CDR3 is TGTGCCAGCAGCTCGAGCCCGGGACGCGCTAAACTGTTTTTT.